The 17 T cell receptor beta chains given below trace back to one sample, sequenced in a study of cytomegalovirus exposure and HLA in healthy donors. 60 Vbeta and 13 Jbeta primers were used in PCR. Method: immunoSEQ multiplex PCR; TCRdb's copy keeps in-frame clones and lacks some. The data show under 300,000 clones, with 85% to 95% seen just once and about 1.8% held by the top ten. The specimen sequenced was PBMCs. The receptor source for this set is a girl aged 2 to 9 in good health and CMV-seronegative.

V and J are TRBV5-1 and TRBJ2-3; perhaps TRBD1 as D (8 bases). With 3 bases removed from V and 4 bases from J, the gap between germline ends came to 18 bases. CDR1 is SGHRS and CDR2 is YFSETQ in the germline V gene. The CDR3 spans 16 residues. The CDR3 nucleotides are TGCGCCAGCAGCTCAGGACAGGGAGGGTTCGCAGATACGCAGTATTTT. Translated: CASSSGQGGFADTQYF.

The chain is built from TRBV27 and TRBJ2-5; the match to TRBD2 covers 7 bases. Germline lookup yields CDR1 MNHEY and CDR2 SMNVEV (reference sequence). The ends lost 4 bases at V and 4 bases at J; junction bases unmatched: 15. The CDR3 consists of 17 residues. This CDR3 reads CASSSLSSGVWGETQYF. The CDR3 nucleotides read TGTGCCAGCAGTTCCTTATCCAGCGGGGTATGGGGAGAGACCCAGTACTTC.

The J gene is TRBJ1-5, the V gene TRBV21-1; the table calls TRBD1, which could not be checked here. TRBV21-1 is given as a pseudogene. CDR3 length: 16 amino acids. The CDR3 region has the DNA TGTGCCAGCAGCGATTCCACCGGGACAGGGAATCAGCCCCAGCATTTT. Protein sequence: CASSDSTGTGNQPQHF.

This clone was picked up a small number of times. The rearrangement links TRBV29-1 to TRBJ2-1; TRBD2 aligns across 12 bases. This CDR3 spans 15 amino acids. The V gene end was trimmed by 3 bases and the J gene end by 8 bases; junction bases not matched to a gene: 8. The V gene's germline CDR1 is SQVTM and CDR2 ANQGSEA. The CDR3 reads CSVDLGTSGFDEQFF. DNA of the CDR3: TGCAGCGTTGACCTCGGGACTAGCGGGTTCGATGAGCAGTTCTTC.

The chain recombines TRBV4-1 with TRBJ1-2; possible D gene TRBD1, 6 bases. CDR1 and CDR2 (germline): MGHRA, YSYEKL. V dropped 0 bases and J dropped 7 bases, with 12 bases sitting between them. This CDR3 comprises 14 residues. CDR3 bases: TGCGCCAGCAGCCAAGATAATCAGGGGTTTGGCTACACCTTC. Its protein is CASSQDNQGFGYTF.

V usage is TRBV5-4 and J usage is TRBJ1-6, with D tentatively TRBD1 (6 bases). V was trimmed by 3 bases and J by 17 bases, leaving 15 bases between them. The CDR3 length is 12 residues. Germline V gene data show CDR1 as SGHNT and CDR2 as YYREEE (reference sequence). The CDR3 nucleotides read TGTGCCAGCAGCTCAACACAGGGAGCGGTCCACTTT. Protein: CASSSTQGAVHF.

V usage is TRBV5-1 and J usage is TRBJ2-3; TRBD2 matches 16 bases. This CDR3 has 18 residues. CDR1 and CDR2 (germline): SGHRS, YFSETQ. After removal of 3 bases from V and 4 bases from J, the junction contained 8 bases not matched to a gene. In DNA, the CDR3 is TGCGCCAGCAGCTCGCCCGGGACTAGCGGGAGGGCCCCAGATACGCAGTATTTT. It is translated as CASSSPGTSGRAPDTQYF.

The rearrangement links TRBV27 to TRBJ1-5; the match to TRBD1 covers 8 bases. From germline, CDR1 is MNHEY and CDR2 SMNVEV (reference sequence). The CDR3 is made up of 13 amino acids. Losses at the gene ends were 6 bases for V and 7 bases for J; bases not matched to a gene: 5. CDR3 protein: CASSGQGRQPQHF. CDR3 DNA sequence: TGTGCCAGCAGCGGACAGGGTAGGCAGCCCCAGCATTTT.

CDR3 sequence (DNA): TGTGCCAGCAGTGAAGAGCCTGGAGATGAAAAACTGTTTTTT. Translating gives CASSEEPGDEKLFF. The genes are TRBV6-5 and TRBJ1-4, with D unclear. The V gene lost 5 bases and the J gene lost 6 bases, with 13 bases spanning the gap. In germline, CDR1 is MNHEY, CDR2 SVGAGI. The length of the CDR3 is 14 residues.

The chain employs TRBV25-1 and TRBJ1-5, with TRBD1 as a possible D gene (6 bases). CDR3 length: 14 amino acids. Germline V gives CDR1 MGHDK, CDR2 SYGVNS. Trimming stripped 2 bases from V and 3 bases from J, with 8 bases between. The CDR3 region has the DNA TGTGCCAGCAGTGAAAACAGGGTCAATCAGCCCCAGCATTTT. It specifies CASSENRVNQPQHF.

The chain employs TRBV6-5 and TRBJ1-1; D not certain. The ends were cut back, 9 bases at V and 9 bases at J, with 17 bases in the middle. Germline assignment: CDR1 MNHEY and CDR2 SVGAGI. The CDR3 extends over 12 amino acids. Here the CDR3 reads CASSPAGWKAFF. The CDR3 DNA reads as TGTGCCAGTTCTCCCGCGGGCTGGAAAGCTTTCTTT.

The rearrangement links TRBV5-1 to TRBJ2-7; TRBD2 aligns across 16 bases. With 4 bases clipped from V and 5 bases from J, the junction kept 3 bases outside the gene matches. There are 15 residues in the CDR3. The V gene's germline CDR1 is SGHRS and CDR2 YFSETQ. The CDR3, as DNA: TGCGCCAGCAGCGGGACTAGCGGGGGGGCTGACGAGCAGTACTTC. Translation: CASSGTSGGADEQYF.

V is TRBV10-3 and J is TRBJ2-1; weak D call: TRBD2 (6 bases). The CDR3 totals 13 residues. The V end was cut by 4 bases, the J end by 7 bases, with 11 bases between. Germline-derived CDR1 and CDR2 are ENHRY and SYGVKD. The CDR3 region is CAISVWEVNEQFF. DNA of the CDR3: TGTGCCATCAGTGTGTGGGAGGTGAATGAGCAGTTCTTC.

The genes are TRBV28 and TRBJ1-6; D remains unclear. The ends were cut back, 3 bases at V and 5 bases at J, with 5 bases in the middle. CDR1 is MDHEN, CDR2 SYDVKM, per germline. The CDR3 extends over 13 amino acids. The chain's CDR3 is CASSLRNNSPLHF. The CDR3 DNA is TGTGCCAGCAGTTTGCGGAATAATTCACCCCTCCACTTT. Full variable domain (missing parts from reference TRBV28 and TRBJ1-6): DVKVTQSSRYLVKRTGEKVFLECVQDMDHENMFWYRQDPGLGLRLIYFSYDVKMKEKGDIPEGYSVSREKKERFSLILESASTNQTSMYLCASSLRNNSPLHFGNGTRLTVT.

This chain connects TRBV5-1 to TRBJ1-1; D ambiguous. The CDR3 covers 14 residues. Germline V CDR1 and CDR2: SGHRS, YFSETQ. V was trimmed by 0 bases and J by 1 base, leaving 7 bases between them. The CDR3 spells CASSLGHQNTEAFF. In DNA, the CDR3 is TGCGCCAGCAGCTTGGGACACCAGAACACTGAAGCTTTCTTT.

The chain is built from TRBV10-3 and TRBJ1-2; D gene uncertain. Trimming removed 4 bases from V and 8 bases from J, with 20 bases in between. The CDR3 extends over 15 amino acids. CDR1 is ENHRY and CDR2 is SYGVKD in the germline V gene. CDR3 in DNA: TGTGCCATCAGTGGACCCGAATTCGATGGGCGAGGCTACACCTTC. Amino acid sequence: CAISGPEFDGRGYTF.

V usage is TRBV4-1 and J usage is TRBJ1-1, with 11 bases identical to TRBD1. The CDR3 is 15 residues long. V lost 1 base and J lost 12; bases outside the gene matches: 10. CDR1 and CDR2 (germline): MGHRA, YSYEKL. The CDR3 sequence is CASSQGTGGGRLSFF. DNA of the CDR3: TGCGCCAGCAGCCAAGGGACAGGGGGCGGCCGGTTGTCTTTCTTT.